These 18 T cell receptor beta chains came from one sample sequenced in a study of cytomegalovirus exposure and HLA in healthy donors. The PCR ran on 60 Vbeta and 13 Jbeta primers. Assay: immunoSEQ multiplex PCR; the TCRdb copy retains only in-frame clones and omits some. This table holds some 93,000 clones, roughly 10% found once. Sample: PBMCs. The source is a man in his forties or fifties in good health and CMV-seropositive.

Within the sample, this clone is medium-sized (0.01 to 0.1%). Other DNA sequences in this specimen translate into the identical CDR3. The chain is built from TRBV5-4 and TRBJ2-7; 7 positions agree with TRBD2. This CDR3 is 13 amino acids long. V gave up 1 base and J gave up 7 bases; unmatched junction bases: 5. Germline V gene sequence: CDR1 SGHNT, CDR2 YYREEE (reference sequence). CDR3 nucleotides: TGTGCCAGCAGCTTGTGGGGGACTAATGAGCAGTACTTC. It codes for CASSLWGTNEQYF.

This clone was observed a few times. The J gene is TRBJ2-3, the V gene TRBV6-5, with D possibly matching TRBD1 (6 bases). V was pared by 5 bases and J by 2 bases, with 14 bases between. CDR1 is MNHEY, CDR2 SVGAGI, per germline. The CDR3 contains 15 residues. The CDR3 nucleotides are TGTGCCAGCAGTGCCCAGGGGTTGCCCACAGATACGCAGTATTTT. Translating gives CASSAQGLPTDTQYF.

The chain links TRBV5-1 to TRBJ1-1, with D perhaps matching TRBD1 (5 bases). CDR1 and CDR2 (germline): SGHRS, YFSETQ. The CDR3 covers 14 residues. V was cut by 4 bases and J by 3 bases, with 13 bases left in between. This CDR3 reads CASSPRAGDTEAFF. The CDR3 DNA sequence: TGCGCCAGCAGCCCCCGGGCGGGGGACACTGAAGCTTTCTTT.

The CDR3 sequence: CASSQTGRAGANVLTF. In nucleotides, the CDR3 is TGTGCCAGCAGCCAAACAGGCCGGGCTGGGGCCAACGTCCTGACTTTC. The genes are TRBV5-6 and TRBJ2-6, with D tentatively TRBD1 (5 bases). The CDR3 length is 16 residues. Per germline, CDR1 SGHDT and CDR2 YYEEEE. Trimming left V 4 bases short and J 2 bases short, with 13 bases between.

By sample share, this clone is medium-sized (0.01 to 0.1%). The V and J genes are TRBV5-6 and TRBJ2-3; D might be TRBD2 (5 bases). The CDR3 is 14 residues long. The V gene's germline CDR1 is SGHDT and CDR2 YYEEEE. Trimming shortened V by 2 bases and J by 5 bases, and 12 bases separated the two germline ends. The chain's CDR3 is CASSLLASEDTQYF. CDR3 bases: TGTGCCAGCAGCTTATTAGCGTCGGAAGATACGCAGTATTTT.

This clone was found a few times. This chain uses TRBV15 with TRBJ1-3, with unresolved D. The CDR3 covers 17 residues. Per the germline V gene, CDR1 is LNHNV and CDR2 is YYDKDF (reference sequence). Trimming took off 0 bases at V and 2 bases at J, with 14 bases between the two ends. The CDR3 bases are TGTGCCACCAGCAGAGATCTCGGTGGCGGGGCTGGAAACACCATATATTTT. It yields the protein CATSRDLGGGAGNTIYF.

The sample holds a few counts of this clone. As DNA, the CDR3 is TGTGCCAGTAGTACCGACAGGGGGGACGCTGAAGCTTTCTTT. It codes for CASSTDRGDAEAFF. The chain joins TRBV19 to TRBJ1-1; 9 bases align to TRBD1. V lost 4 bases to trimming and J lost 6 bases; unmatched junction nucleotides: 6. Germline V gene data show CDR1 as LNHDA and CDR2 as SQIVND (reference sequence). This CDR3 spans 14 amino acids.

The CDR3 bases are TGTGCCAGCAGCGGGACTAGCGGGAGGTTTGGTTACGAGCAGTACTTC. Translation: CASSGTSGRFGYEQYF. The chain uses TRBV7-8 and TRBJ2-5; 15 nucleotides line up with TRBD2. Gene TRBJ2-7 matches the end of the DNA better, so the J call may be wrong. Germline V gene sequence: CDR1 SGHVS, CDR2 FQNEAQ. The CDR3 covers 16 residues.

J is TRBJ1-2 and V is TRBV29-1; 7 bases map to TRBD1. This CDR3 is built from 12 residues. With 6 bases clipped from V and 4 bases from J, the junction kept 5 bases outside the gene matches. Germline CDR1 reads SQVTM; CDR2 reads ANQGSEA. CDR3 DNA: TGCAGCGTCCCGGAGGGGGCCTATGGCTACACCTTC. Translating it yields CSVPEGAYGYTF.

The V gene is TRBV27, the J gene TRBJ2-6; no reliable D call. The germline V gene has CDR1 MNHEY and CDR2 SMNVEV (reference sequence). The CDR3 loop spans 18 amino acids. Trimming shortened V by 2 bases and J by 0 bases, and 14 bases separated the two germline ends. The CDR3 nucleotides are TGTGCCAGCAGTTTACTTGAGCCAGGCCGCTCTGGGGCCAACGTCCTGACTTTC. It yields the protein CASSLLEPGRSGANVLTF.

CDR3 nucleotide sequence: TGTGCCAGCAGTCCGGGAGGACGTGGCTACACCTTC. Translated, it gives CASSPGGRGYTF. The gene calls are TRBV6-5 and TRBJ1-2; D remains unclear. V lost 5 bases and J 7 bases, leaving 11 bases between the germline ends. This CDR3 has 12 amino acids. Germline V gene sequence: CDR1 MNHEY, CDR2 SVGAGI.

V is TRBV29-1 and J is TRBJ1-5, with D maybe TRBD1 (6 bases). With 5 bases removed from V and 0 bases from J, the gap between germline ends came to 8 bases. Germline V gives CDR1 SQVTM, CDR2 ANQGSEA. The CDR3 is 13 amino acids. DNA for the CDR3: TGCAGCGTTCGGACAGCTAGCAATCAGCCCCAGCATTTT. Amino acids: CSVRTASNQPQHF.

The genes are TRBV5-1 and TRBJ1-4; 7 bases align to TRBD1. Germline V gives CDR1 SGHRS, CDR2 YFSETQ. The V and J ends lost 5 bases and 0 bases, in that order; junction bases with no gene match: 7. The CDR3 extends over 16 amino acids. CDR3 in amino acids: CASRDRFGATNEKLFF. CDR3 nucleotides: TGCGCCAGCAGGGACAGGTTCGGGGCAACTAATGAAAAACTGTTTTTT.

The chain uses TRBV5-8 and TRBJ1-1, with 8 positions matching TRBD1. The V gene end was trimmed by 4 bases and the J gene end by 1 base; junction bases not matched to a gene: 12. The germline gives CDR1 SGHTS, CDR2 YDEGEE. This CDR3 has 17 amino acids. The CDR3 protein is CASSPETGALGNTEAFF. CDR3 sequence (DNA): TGTGCCAGCAGCCCTGAGACAGGGGCTCTGGGGAACACTGAAGCTTTCTTT.

This clone was observed a handful of times. V and J are TRBV12-5 and TRBJ2-3; 8 bases align to TRBD1. There are 15 residues in the CDR3. V was clipped by 7 bases and J by 1 base; unmatched bases: 7. Germline V gene data show CDR1 as LGHNT and CDR2 as FRNRAP. CDR3 region: CASALGGQGTDTQYF. The DNA of the CDR3 is TGTGCTAGTGCCCTTGGGGGACAGGGCACAGATACGCAGTATTTT.

The rearrangement joins TRBV18 to TRBJ2-7; TRBD1 is a possible D gene (6 bases). V was clipped by 6 bases and J by 2 bases, with 14 bases between them. Germline assignment: CDR1 KGHSH and CDR2 LQKENI. This CDR3 has 14 amino acids. This chain's CDR3 is CASSSTGSAYEQYF. The CDR3 DNA reads as TGTGCCAGCTCCTCTACAGGGAGCGCCTACGAGCAGTACTTC.

The chain joins TRBV19 to TRBJ2-7, with D possibly being TRBD2 (5 bases). Germline values: CDR1 LNHDA, CDR2 SQIVND (reference sequence). V gave up 6 bases and J gave up 4 bases, with 13 bases separating them. This CDR3 has 13 residues. The CDR3 region has the DNA TGTGCCAGTAGCCCTCTCGGCGGGTACGAGCAGTACTTC. Protein product: CASSPLGGYEQYF.

This clone was picked up a small number of times. This chain uses TRBV5-6 with TRBJ1-5, with D maybe TRBD1 (5 bases). CDR1 SGHDT and CDR2 YYEEEE come from the germline V gene. The CDR3 has 15 residues. V was shortened by 5 bases and J by 4 bases, with 16 bases between the two germline ends. The CDR3, as DNA: TGTGCCAGCAGTGGTTGGGGCCTACAGAATCAGCCCCAGCATTTT. This sequence encodes CASSGWGLQNQPQHF.